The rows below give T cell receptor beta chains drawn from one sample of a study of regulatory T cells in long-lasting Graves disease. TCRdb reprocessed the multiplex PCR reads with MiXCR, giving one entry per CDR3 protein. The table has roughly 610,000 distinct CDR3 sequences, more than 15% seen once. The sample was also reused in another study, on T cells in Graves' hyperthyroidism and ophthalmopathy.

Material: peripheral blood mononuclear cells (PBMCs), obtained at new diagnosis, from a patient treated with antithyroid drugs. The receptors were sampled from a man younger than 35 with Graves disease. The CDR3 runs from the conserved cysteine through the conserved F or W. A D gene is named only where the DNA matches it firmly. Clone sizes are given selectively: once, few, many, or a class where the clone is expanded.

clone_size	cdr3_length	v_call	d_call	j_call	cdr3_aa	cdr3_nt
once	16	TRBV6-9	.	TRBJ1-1	CAGSYVSSGLGSEAFF	TGTGCCGGCAGTTACGTATCGTCCGGGCTCGGTTCTGAAGCTTTCTTT
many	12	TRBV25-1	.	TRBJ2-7	CASMGTGHEQYF	TGTGCCAGCATGGGGACTGGGCACGAGCAGTACTTC
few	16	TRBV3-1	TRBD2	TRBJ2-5	CASSPRGGRDGETQYF	TGTGCCAGCAGCCCCAGGGGCGGGAGGGATGGCGAGACCCAGTACTTC
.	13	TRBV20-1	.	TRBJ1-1	CSAPPQQNTEAFF	TGCAGTGCCCCACCCCAACAGAACACTGAAGCTTTCTTT
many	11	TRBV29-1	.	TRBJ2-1	CSALTWGEQFF	TGCAGCGCCCTAACGTGGGGAGAGCAGTTCTTC
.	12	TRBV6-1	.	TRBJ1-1	CASRRQATEAFF	TGTGCCAGCAGAAGGCAGGCTACTGAAGCTTTCTTT
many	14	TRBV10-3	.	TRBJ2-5	CAISAGQTQETQYF	TGTGCCATCAGTGCCGGACAGACTCAAGAGACCCAGTACTTC
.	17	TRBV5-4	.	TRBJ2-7	CASSSLGGGETAYEQYF	TGTGCCAGCAGCTCGCTGGGCGGCGGGGAGACGGCCTACGAGCAGTACTTC
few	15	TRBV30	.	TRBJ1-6	CAWSGDNREGSPLHF	TGTGCCTGGAGTGGGGACAACAGGGAAGGTTCACCCCTCCACTTT
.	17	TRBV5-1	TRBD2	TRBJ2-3	CASSFGPMREGRDTQYF	TGCGCCAGCAGCTTCGGTCCCATGCGGGAGGGCCGGGATACGCAGTATTTT
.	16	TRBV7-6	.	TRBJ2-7	CASSSTQSSSYNEQYF	TGTGCCAGCAGCTCGACCCAATCCAGCTCCTACAATGAGCAGTACTTC
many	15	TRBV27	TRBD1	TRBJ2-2	CASQGRDSYTGELFF	TGTGCCAGCCAGGGTAGGGACAGTTACACCGGGGAGCTGTTTTTT
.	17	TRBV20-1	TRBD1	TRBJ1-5	CSARGRTGEVSNQPQHF	TGCAGTGCTAGAGGCCGCACAGGGGAAGTTTCCAATCAGCCCCAGCATTTT
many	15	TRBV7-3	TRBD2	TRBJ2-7	CASSFGRGSFHEQYF	TGTGCCAGCAGCTTTGGGCGCGGGAGTTTCCACGAGCAGTACTTC
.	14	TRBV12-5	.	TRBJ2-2	CAPEEGCGPGELFF	TGTGCTCCGGAGGAGGGTTGTGGTCCCGGGGAGCTGTTTTTT
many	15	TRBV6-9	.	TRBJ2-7	CASSYLAGSSYEQYF	TGTGCCAGCAGTTACCTGGCAGGGAGCTCCTACGAGCAGTACTTC